This T cell receptor (beta chain) comes out of a study of OX40 agonist ivuxolimab in advanced cancers. The study in broad terms: Ivuxolimab was an agonistic, fully human IgG2 monoclonal antibody directed against OX40 (CD134), a costimulatory receptor. Prior anti-PD-1, anti-PD-L1 or anti-CTLA-4 therapy was permitted, and 30% to 50% of dose-escalation patients had received checkpoint inhibitors. The paper covers the monotherapy dose-escalation part of the phase I ivuxolimab trial, which included N of about 51 patients. The purpose of peripheral TCRbeta sequencing was to test whether ivuxolimab changed TCR sequence diversity and led to clonal T-cell expansion. Partial responses occurred in three dose-escalation patients, of whom one had hepatocellular carcinoma and two had cutaneous melanoma. A male proportion of 75% to 85% and a mean age of about 60 years, ranging from 23 to 79, were recorded for the dose-escalation cohort. Of the approximately 50 patients in dose escalation, about 20 had hepatocellular carcinoma, approximately 15 had melanoma, 9 had renal cell carcinoma and 9 had head and neck cancer. Intravenous ivuxolimab was administered to patients every 2 weeks at six dose levels: 0.01, 0.1, 0.3, 1.5, 3 and 10 mg/kg. The paper as a whole reports these results and caveats: On average, CD8+ T cells showed more expanded clones than CD4+ T cells after ivuxolimab. Low levels of normalized T-cell clonal expansion were also seen in some patients who did not respond. In partial responders in the 0.1-3.0 mg/kg groups, normalized peripheral clonal expansion was found to be among the lowest, especially among CD8+ T cells. The antigen specificity of the peripheral T cells that underwent clonal expansion was not determined. At doses of 0.1 to 3.0 mg/kg, clonal expansion of both CD4+ and CD8+ T cells in blood was seen between baseline and week 6.

From a lookup of the germline V gene, CDR1 and CDR2 are MGHRA and YSYEKL. The CDR3 holds 16 amino acids from the cysteine to the phenylalanine. Solely the CDR3 DNA is kept, with 48 bases framed from the first base. Unmatched junction bases come to 8, with V trimmed by 1 base and J by 7 bases. The trial excluded patients who had a history of autoimmune disease or were on systemic immunosuppression. Peripheral blood for TCR sequencing was collected from all dose cohorts at baseline, on cycle 4 day 1, and on cycle 7 day 1. Samples were obtained from an open-label, multicenter, first-in-human phase I dose-escalation trial of ivuxolimab. Adults with locally advanced or metastatic head and neck squamous cell, hepatocellular, melanoma or renal cell carcinoma were enrolled in the trial. Before TCR sequencing, CD4+ T cells and CD8+ T cells were sorted from peripheral blood as separate populations. Genomic DNA was isolated from the sorted cells so that the TCRbeta CDR3 region could be sequenced. The immunoSEQ Assay was used for sequencing of TCRbeta CDR3 regions. TCRdb's version of the immuneACCESS table is confined to in-frame rearrangements and falls short of the full clone set. An unresolved V gene accounts for under half of the shortfall where checked; the remainder is of unknown origin. Recorded for this sample are approximately 30,000 clones; roughly 80% of them occurred a single time. Under 40% of the sample goes to the ten largest clones.

Points on this clone: Its antigen is still unknown. Base qualities are not at hand, and no much larger clone is one base apart.

The clonotype originates from an adult with an advanced solid tumor such as melanoma, head and neck, liver or kidney cancer. The chain employs TRBV4-1 and TRBJ2-1, and 9 junctional nucleotides match TRBD1. The sequencing used CD4+ or CD8+ T cells sorted from blood, collected in a trial of the OX40 agonist ivuxolimab. The DNA reads as follows: TGCGCCAGCAGCCAAGGGGGGACAGGGATCAGGAATGAGCAGTTCTTC. The encoded protein is CASSQGGTGIRNEQFF.